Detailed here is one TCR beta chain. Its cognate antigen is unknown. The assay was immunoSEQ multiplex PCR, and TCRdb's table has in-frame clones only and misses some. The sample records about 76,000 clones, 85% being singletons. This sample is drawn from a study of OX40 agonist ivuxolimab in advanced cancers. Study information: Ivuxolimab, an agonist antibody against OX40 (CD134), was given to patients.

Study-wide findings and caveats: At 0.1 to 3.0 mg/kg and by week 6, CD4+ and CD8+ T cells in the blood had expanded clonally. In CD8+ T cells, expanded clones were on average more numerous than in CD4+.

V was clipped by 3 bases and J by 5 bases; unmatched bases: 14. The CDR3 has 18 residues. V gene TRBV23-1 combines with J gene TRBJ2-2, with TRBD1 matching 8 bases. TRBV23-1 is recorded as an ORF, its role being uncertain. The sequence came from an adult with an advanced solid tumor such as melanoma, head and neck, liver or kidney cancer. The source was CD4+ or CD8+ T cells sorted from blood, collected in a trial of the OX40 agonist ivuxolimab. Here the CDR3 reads CASSHSYRQGAGTGELFF. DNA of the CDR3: TGCGCCAGCAGTCATAGTTACCGCCAGGGGGCCGGGACCGGGGAGCTGTTTTTT.